This TCR beta chain was found in a study of blood T cell repertoires in COVID-19. Turning to the study itself: The United States, Italy and Spain supplied acute and convalescent COVID-19 samples.

CDR3 length: 14 residues. The V and J ends lost 4 bases and 2 bases respectively, with 10 bases between them. CDR1 WNHNN and CDR2 SYGVQD come from the germline V gene (reference sequence). TCRdb's table, derived via immunoSEQ multiplex PCR, lists solely in-frame clones and lacks some. The data show about 85,000 clones, around 80% seen once. A few counts support this clone. The chain joins TRBV10-1 to TRBJ2-3; D might be TRBD1 (5 bases). This sequence was found in a man in his 70s with acute or convalescent COVID-19. Sample: peripheral blood. The CDR3 is CASSGPGITDTQYF. CDR3 bases: TGCGCCAGCAGTGGGCCAGGGATCACAGATACGCAGTATTTT.